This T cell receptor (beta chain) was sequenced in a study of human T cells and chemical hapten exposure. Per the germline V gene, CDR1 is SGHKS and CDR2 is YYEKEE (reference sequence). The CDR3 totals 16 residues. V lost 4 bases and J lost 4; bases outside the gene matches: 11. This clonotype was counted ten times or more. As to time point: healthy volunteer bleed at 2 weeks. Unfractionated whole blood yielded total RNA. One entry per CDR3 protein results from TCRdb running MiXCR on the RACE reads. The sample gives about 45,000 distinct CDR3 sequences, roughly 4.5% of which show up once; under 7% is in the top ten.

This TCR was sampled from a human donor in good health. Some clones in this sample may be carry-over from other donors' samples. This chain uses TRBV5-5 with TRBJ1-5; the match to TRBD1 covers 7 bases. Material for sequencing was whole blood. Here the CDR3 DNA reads TGTGCCAGCAGCCTTATTATGGGACAGCTAAATCAGCCCCAGCATTTT. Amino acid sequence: CASSLIMGQLNQPQHF.